Presented here are 8 T cell receptor beta chains from one specimen sequenced in a study of cytomegalovirus exposure and HLA in healthy donors. Primers for the PCR totalled 60 Vbeta and 13 Jbeta. The repertoire was sequenced with immunoSEQ multiplex PCR; TCRdb's copy has only in-frame clones and lacks some. The data show 110,000 or so clones, nearly 15% seen once. The sample consisted of PBMCs. These TCRs come from a female donor in good health and CMV-seronegative.

The chain joins TRBV7-9 to TRBJ2-7, with 11 bases that match TRBD2. The germline V gene has CDR1 SEHNR and CDR2 FQNEAQ (reference sequence). V was pared by 4 bases and J by 3 bases, with 5 bases of the junction left unmatched. The CDR3 is made up of 15 amino acids. The CDR3 loop reads CASSSGLAGLYEQYF. In DNA, the CDR3 is TGTGCCAGCAGCTCCGGACTAGCGGGTCTCTACGAGCAGTACTTC.

Only a few counts were recorded for this clone. The chain joins TRBV6-5 to TRBJ1-1; 7 nucleotides agree with TRBD1. The CDR3 has 15 amino acids. V gave up 6 bases and J gave up 5 bases; unmatched junction bases: 12. Germline-derived CDR1 and CDR2 are MNHEY and SVGAGI. The CDR3 DNA follows: TGTGCCAGCAGAATTCAAACAGGGGTAGGGACTGAAGCTTTCTTT. Translated: CASRIQTGVGTEAFF.

In this sample, this clone turned up a few times. The V and J genes are TRBV7-2 and TRBJ2-5, with 11 bases identical to TRBD2. Germline values: CDR1 SGHTA, CDR2 FQGNSA. The CDR3 spans 15 residues. Trimming at V came to 2 bases and at J to 7 bases, leaving 6 bases not matched to a gene. The CDR3 sequence is CASSLNSGGAGTQYF. CDR3 sequence (DNA): TGTGCCAGCAGCTTAAATAGCGGGGGGGCTGGGACCCAGTACTTC.

This sequence joins TRBV7-9 and TRBJ1-4; no reliable D call. CDR1 and CDR2 from the germline V gene are SEHNR and FQNEAQ (reference sequence). The V end was cut by 6 bases, the J end by 14 bases, with 16 bases between. This CDR3 comprises 12 residues. The CDR3 bases are TGTGCCAGCAGTCCGACTCCCGTCGCTCTGTTTTTT. It yields the protein CASSPTPVALFF.

This chain uses TRBV6-1 with TRBJ1-2, with D possibly matching TRBD1 (6 bases). The V and J ends lost 3 bases and 5 bases respectively, with 22 bases between them. CDR1 and CDR2 (germline): MNHNS, SASEGT. The CDR3 has 17 amino acids. As DNA, the CDR3 is TGTGCCAGCAGTGATTGGGACACTCGAACTACCTTTTATGGCTACACCTTC. Amino acids: CASSDWDTRTTFYGYTF.

J is TRBJ2-5 and V is TRBV29-1; 7 nucleotides agree with TRBD2. Gene TRBJ2-7 matches the end of the DNA better, so the J call may be wrong. Germline values: CDR1 SQVTM, CDR2 ANQGSEA. CDR3 length: 13 amino acids. The CDR3 coding sequence is TGCAGCGTTGGGGGGACTACCGCCTACGAGCAGTACTTC. Its translation: CSVGGTTAYEQYF.

This clone has only a few counts. This chain connects TRBV19 to TRBJ2-7; TRBD1 aligns across 8 bases. This CDR3 contains 15 residues. Germline V gene sequence: CDR1 LNHDA, CDR2 SQIVND (reference sequence). V lost 3 bases, J lost 3 bases, and 7 bases stayed unmatched. The CDR3 region has the DNA TGTGCCAGTAGTATCAGGGGGCAGGCGAGCTACGAGCAGTACTTC. Translated, it gives CASSIRGQASYEQYF.

This rearrangement joins TRBV29-1 to TRBJ2-1, with TRBD2 matching over 13 bases. V lost 0 bases, J lost 7 bases, and 12 bases stayed unmatched. The CDR3 is 18 residues long. Germline CDR1 is SQVTM and CDR2 is ANQGSEA. CDR3 protein: CSVEDPGLAGELGNEQFF. CDR3 in DNA: TGCAGCGTTGAAGATCCCGGACTAGCGGGGGAGCTCGGGAATGAGCAGTTCTTC.